This T cell receptor (beta chain) comes out of a study of shared clonotypes between healthy human individuals. Study results and caveats: Generally, naive subsets (rather than memory subsets) showed larger estimated richness.

Assay used: immunoSEQ multiplex PCR; TCRdb lists only in-frame clones, some missing. The sample lists about 340,000 clones, 70% to 75% seen once, with over 9.5% in the top ten. The CDR3 consists of 14 residues. The junction had 5 bases not matched to a gene; V was cut back by 3 bases and J by 5 bases. Germline-derived CDR1 and CDR2 are SNHLY and FYNNEI. Points on this clone: Its antigen is still unknown.

Sequencing input: memory CD4+ T cells sorted from blood. Stated subset: CD45RA-negative fraction. The receptor comes from a man aged 30 to 45 in good health. The chain recombines TRBV2 with TRBJ2-5; 8 bases are a match to TRBD2. The CDR3 reads CASSDPSGSETQYF. The CDR3 bases are TGTGCCAGCAGTGACCCCAGCGGGAGTGAGACCCAGTACTTC.